The present TCR beta chain was sequenced within a study of cytomegalovirus exposure and HLA in healthy donors. Notes on the study in general: In a later analysis, specific HLA alleles were associated with 15,000 to 20,000 TCR beta sequences at a 0.05 false discovery rate. As was reported, the HLA-A and HLA-B alleles of most subjects were accurately predicted from TCR beta sequences. According to reports, the classifier identified cytomegalovirus status with high specificity and sensitivity.

As regards this clone: Its target is not known.

The ends lost 5 bases at V and 10 bases at J; junction bases unmatched: 12. CDR1 MNHEY and CDR2 SMNVEV come from the germline V gene (reference sequence). CDR3 length: 16 residues. The PCR employed 60 Vbeta primers together with 13 Jbeta primers. Clones were sequenced by immunoSEQ multiplex PCR, and TCRdb holds only the in-frame ones, with some missing. The sample holds about 140,000 clones; over 65% are singletons and the top ten take 1.5% to 2%. Input material: PBMCs. The chain is built from TRBV27 and TRBJ2-1; 12 nucleotides agree with TRBD1. This sequence was found in a woman in her twenties or thirties in good health and CMV-seronegative. Here the CDR3 reads CASSPRGTGGLWEQFF. The CDR3 nucleotides are TGTGCCAGCAGTCCTCGGGGGACAGGGGGCCTGTGGGAGCAGTTCTTC.